The rows below give T cell receptor beta chains drawn from one sample of a study of T-cell memory formation after mild COVID-19. TCRdb reprocessed the 5' RACE reads via MiXCR and lists one record per CDR3 protein. The sample holds just over 60,000 distinct CDR3 sequences, about 9.4% seen once. Specimen: PBMCs or a T cell subset sorted from them (not recorded which). Every receptor here comes from a man between 18 and 29 years old who had mild COVID-19 (a few samples of this study predate the infection). Cell type and time point are not known. CDR3s include the opening cysteine and the closing phenylalanine or tryptophan. The D gene is left open where the match is weak. Clone size is stated in some rows and not others, as once, few, many or a class when expanded.

J gene: TRBJ2-3
V gene: TRBV28
clone size: many
D gene: -
CDR3 DNA: TGTGCCAGCAGTTTTCCGAGACGGGGTGATACGCAGTATTTT
CDR3 protein: CASSFPRRGDTQYF

J gene: TRBJ2-3
V gene: TRBV11-2
clone size: -
D gene: -
CDR3 DNA: TGTGCCAGCAGCCTCCGAGGCGCCTCCAGCACAGATACGCAGTATTTT
CDR3 protein: CASSLRGASSTDTQYF

J gene: TRBJ2-7
V gene: TRBV25-1
clone size: many
D gene: -
CDR3 DNA: TGTGCCAGCAGCGACAGCCTCTACGAGCAGTACTTC
CDR3 protein: CASSDSLYEQYF

J gene: TRBJ2-7
V gene: TRBV12-3/TRBV12-4
clone size: many
D gene: TRBD2
CDR3 DNA: TGTGCCAGCAGTTTATCCGGGACTAGGACCTACGAGCAGTACTTC
CDR3 protein: CASSLSGTRTYEQYF

J gene: TRBJ2-3
V gene: TRBV11-2
clone size: many
D gene: TRBD2
CDR3 DNA: TGTGCCAGCAGCTTAGACGTAAGCGGGGGGAGCACAGATACGCAGTATTTT
CDR3 protein: CASSLDVSGGSTDTQYF

J gene: TRBJ2-1
V gene: TRBV7-2
clone size: few
D gene: -
CDR3 DNA: TGTGCCAGCAGCATATCACGTGTCGGGGAGCAGTTCTTC
CDR3 protein: CASSISRVGEQFF

J gene: TRBJ2-1
V gene: TRBV18
clone size: -
D gene: TRBD1
CDR3 DNA: TGTGCCAGCTCACTCGGACAGGGGCAGTACAATGAGCAGTTCTTC
CDR3 protein: CASSLGQGQYNEQFF

J gene: TRBJ1-1
V gene: TRBV7-9
clone size: many
D gene: TRBD1
CDR3 DNA: TGTGCCAGCCCAACCTGGGGACAGGGGTATACTGAAGCTTTCTTT
CDR3 protein: CASPTWGQGYTEAFF

J gene: TRBJ2-7
V gene: TRBV12-5
clone size: few
D gene: TRBD2
CDR3 DNA: TGTGCTAGTGGTCCCCCCGGGATAGCGGGCTACCTCTACGAGCAGTACTTC
CDR3 protein: CASGPPGIAGYLYEQYF

J gene: TRBJ2-1
V gene: TRBV29-1
clone size: many
D gene: TRBD1
CDR3 DNA: TGCAGCGCGACCCGGGACAGGGGATACAATGAGCAGTTCTTC
CDR3 protein: CSATRDRGYNEQFF

J gene: TRBJ2-3
V gene: TRBV6-5
clone size: few
D gene: -
CDR3 DNA: TGTGCCAGCAGTTACCGGCGACTTAGCACAGATACGCAGTATTTT
CDR3 protein: CASSYRRLSTDTQYF

J gene: TRBJ1-1
V gene: TRBV5-1
clone size: -
D gene: -
CDR3 DNA: TGCGCCAGCAGCGGCCCAGGTGGGACCACTGAAGCTTTCTTT
CDR3 protein: CASSGPGGTTEAFF

J gene: TRBJ2-5
V gene: TRBV18
clone size: few
D gene: -
CDR3 DNA: TGTGCCAGCTCACCCGCCTTCGTAGGCCGAGGGGAGACCCAGTACTTC
CDR3 protein: CASSPAFVGRGETQYF

J gene: TRBJ2-4
V gene: TRBV9
clone size: few
D gene: -
CDR3 DNA: TGTGCCAGCAGCGTAGAAGGGAACCCCGTGAACATTCAGTACTTC
CDR3 protein: CASSVEGNPVNIQYF

J gene: TRBJ2-2
V gene: TRBV4-1
clone size: -
D gene: TRBD2
CDR3 DNA: TGCGCCAGCAGCGAGACTAGCGGGGGCTTGAACACCGGGGAGCTGTTTTTT
CDR3 protein: CASSETSGGLNTGELFF

J gene: TRBJ2-3
V gene: TRBV3-1
clone size: -
D gene: -
CDR3 DNA: TGTGCCAGCAGCCAAGATCAAGGTAGGGCGCAGTATTTT
CDR3 protein: CASSQDQGRAQYF

J gene: TRBJ2-5
V gene: TRBV24-1
clone size: -
D gene: TRBD1
CDR3 DNA: TGTGCCACCAGTGATGTGGACAGGGGGCTGGTGGAGACCCAGTACTTC
CDR3 protein: CATSDVDRGLVETQYF

J gene: TRBJ2-7
V gene: TRBV7-8
clone size: few
D gene: -
CDR3 DNA: TGTGCCAGCAGCTTGGGGAACTCCTACGAGCAGTACTTC
CDR3 protein: CASSLGNSYEQYF

J gene: TRBJ2-4
V gene: TRBV7-2
clone size: -
D gene: -
CDR3 DNA: TGTGCCAGCAGCTTAGAGTGGAACATTCAGTACTTC
CDR3 protein: CASSLEWNIQYF

J gene: TRBJ2-7
V gene: TRBV4-2
clone size: many
D gene: -
CDR3 DNA: TGTGCCAGCAGCCAAGTAGGGGGAAGCGAGCAGTACTTC
CDR3 protein: CASSQVGGSEQYF

J gene: TRBJ2-7
V gene: TRBV5-1
clone size: once
D gene: TRBD1
CDR3 DNA: TGCGCCAGCAGCTTGGCACCGGGACAGGAGTACGAGCAGTACTTC
CDR3 protein: CASSLAPGQEYEQYF

J gene: TRBJ2-5
V gene: TRBV6-5
clone size: few
D gene: -
CDR3 DNA: TGTGCCAGCAAGGGGGGCGTCAGCCAAGAGACCCAGTACTTC
CDR3 protein: CASKGGVSQETQYF

J gene: TRBJ2-1
V gene: TRBV5-6
clone size: -
D gene: -
CDR3 DNA: TGTGCCAGCAGCTTTGGCGTGGGTGAGCAGTTCTTC
CDR3 protein: CASSFGVGEQFF

J gene: TRBJ1-2
V gene: TRBV7-2
clone size: -
D gene: TRBD1
CDR3 DNA: TGTGCCAGCAGCCGAGAATTTAGACAGGGAGGAAGCGGCTACACCTTC
CDR3 protein: CASSREFRQGGSGYTF

J gene: TRBJ2-3
V gene: TRBV11-1
clone size: once
D gene: -
CDR3 DNA: TGTGCCAGCAGCTATAGCCGATATACGCAGTATTTT
CDR3 protein: CASSYSRYTQYF

J gene: TRBJ2-7
V gene: TRBV7-2
clone size: many
D gene: -
CDR3 DNA: TGTGCCAGCACTACCGGGGGCTCCTACGAGCAGTACTTC
CDR3 protein: CASTTGGSYEQYF

J gene: TRBJ1-1
V gene: TRBV5-1
clone size: many
D gene: TRBD1
CDR3 DNA: TGCGCCAGCAGCCCGGGACAGGGGAACACTGAAGCTTTCTTT
CDR3 protein: CASSPGQGNTEAFF